The 25 T cell receptor beta chains in this list originate from one sample, sequenced in a study of CD8 T cells in ankylosing spondylitis (dated by TCRdb to 2015 to 2018). Library preparation used 5' RACE. Sequencing used an Illumina HiSeq 2500. The public reads were reprocessed in TCRdb via fastp at Q25 and MiXCR, keeping in-frame beta chains. Every CDR3 protein is listed once, alongside the most common genes and DNA of its rows. For this sample the table gives 300,000 to 350,000 distinct CDR3 sequences, of which approximately 15% were detected only once. Of the sample, roughly 0.99% is held by the ten largest clones. The sample was blood, either unsorted or a sorted T cell fraction (not recorded which). The origin of the receptors is a male donor with ankylosing spondylitis or in good health (not recorded which).

The V gene is TRBV9, the J gene TRBJ2-1; a possible D gene is TRBD2 (6 bases). Germline loops: CDR1 SGDLS, CDR2 YYNGEE. This CDR3 has 15 amino acids. Trimming took off 1 base at V and 7 bases at J, with 15 bases between the two ends. CDR3 nucleotide sequence: TGTGCCAGCAGCGTAAGGCTAGCGAAACAGAATGAGCAGTTCTTC. Its protein is CASSVRLAKQNEQFF. Looking up the rest from reference TRBV9 and TRBJ2-1 gives the full variable domain: DSGVTQTPKHLITATGQRVTLRCSPRSGDLSVYWYQQSLDQGLQFLIQYYNGEERAKGNILERFSAQQFPDLHSELNLSSLELGDSALYFCASSVRLAKQNEQFFGPGTRLTVL.

This clonotype was counted between two and nine times. The rearrangement uses TRBV7-6 and TRBJ1-3; D is unclear. This CDR3 region has 14 residues. V was cut by 6 bases and J by 4 bases, with 13 bases left in between. CDR1 is SGHVS and CDR2 is FNYEAQ in the germline V gene. CDR3 sequence (DNA): TGTGCCAGCAGGAGCCTGTCGCCAGGAAACACCATATATTTT. Protein product: CASRSLSPGNTIYF.

V is TRBV7-2 and J is TRBJ2-3; weak D call: TRBD1 (6 bases). Trimming shortened V by 2 bases and J by 2 bases, and 11 bases separated the two germline ends. CDR1 is SGHTA, CDR2 FQGNSA, per germline. The CDR3 is 15 residues long. The CDR3 sequence is CASSLYQGNTDTQYF. The CDR3 DNA reads as TGTGCCAGCAGCTTATATCAGGGGAACACAGATACGCAGTATTTT.

The chain carries TRBV5-6 and TRBJ2-1, with TRBD2 matching 7 bases. Germline V gives CDR1 SGHDT, CDR2 YYEEEE. This CDR3 has 14 amino acids. After removal of 0 bases from V and 9 bases from J, the junction contained 6 bases not matched to a gene. This chain's CDR3 is CASSLAWGGGEQFF. The CDR3 DNA reads as TGTGCCAGCAGCTTGGCTTGGGGGGGGGGTGAGCAGTTCTTC. Supplemented by reference TRBV5-6 and TRBJ2-1, the full variable domain reads DAGVTQSPTHLIKTRGQQVTLRCSPKSGHDTVSWYQQALGQGPQFIFQYYEEEERQRGNFPDRFSGHQFPNYSSELNVNALLLGDSALYLCASSLAWGGGEQFFGPGTRLTVL.

This clonotype was seen many times. The chain carries TRBV5-1 and TRBJ1-3, with TRBD1 identical over 7 bases. CDR1 is SGHRS and CDR2 is YFSETQ in the germline V gene. The CDR3 consists of 17 residues. With V trimmed by 4 bases and J by 0 bases, 10 bases remained unmatched. The chain's CDR3 is CASSKEGTASSGNTIYF. Here the CDR3 DNA reads TGCGCCAGCAGCAAAGAAGGGACAGCCAGCTCTGGAAACACCATATATTTT.

The V gene is TRBV4-1, the J gene TRBJ2-2; 9 bases match TRBD2. The CDR3 sequence is 19 residues long. V shed 2 bases and J 0 bases; nucleotides not matched to a gene: 10. Germline CDR1 MGHRA, CDR2 YSYEKL. The CDR3 loop reads CASSQLLAGFAANTGELFF. The CDR3 DNA is TGCGCCAGCAGCCAACTTCTAGCGGGGTTCGCCGCGAACACCGGGGAGCTGTTTTTT.

This clonotype came up a few times. The rearrangement links TRBV12-5 to TRBJ2-3; no reliable D call. The CDR3 extends over 15 amino acids. The germline V gene has CDR1 LGHNT and CDR2 FRNRAP. V gave up 3 bases and J gave up 0 bases, with 10 bases separating them. The CDR3 here is CASGFKLVSTDTQYF. The CDR3 nucleotides are TGTGCTAGTGGTTTTAAATTGGTAAGCACAGATACGCAGTATTTT.

V usage is TRBV6-6 and J usage is TRBJ2-1; a weak D match, TRBD1 (6 bases). The V and J ends lost 10 bases and 5 bases respectively, with 15 bases between them. There are 13 residues in the CDR3. Germline lookup yields CDR1 MNHNY and CDR2 SVGAGI (reference sequence). The chain's CDR3 is CATSFYRDNEQFF. As DNA, the CDR3 is TGTGCCACCTCATTCTACAGGGACAATGAGCAGTTCTTC.

The V and J genes are TRBV4-2 and TRBJ2-1; 7 bases align to TRBD2. The CDR3 is made up of 16 amino acids. Germline CDR1 and CDR2: LGHNA and YNFKEQ. The V gene end was trimmed by 0 bases and the J gene end by 7 bases; junction bases not matched to a gene: 9. CDR3 sequence reads: CASSQDVGLVQNEQFF. In DNA, the CDR3 is TGTGCCAGCAGCCAAGACGTCGGACTAGTCCAGAATGAGCAGTTCTTC.

This clonotype was seen a handful of times. The chain employs TRBV10-3 and TRBJ1-6, with D uncertain. This CDR3 comprises 16 residues. CDR1 is ENHRY, CDR2 SYGVKD, per germline. The germline V and J ends were trimmed by 4 bases and 2 bases, with 12 bases remaining between them. This chain's CDR3 is CAISGSDLAYNSPLHF. CDR3 nucleotide sequence: TGTGCCATCAGTGGCAGTGACCTCGCCTATAATTCACCCCTCCACTTT.

The chain joins TRBV7-9 to TRBJ1-2; the D gene is possibly TRBD1 (5 bases). V lost 5 bases to trimming and J lost 4 bases, with 17 bases between them. Germline CDR1 is SEHNR and CDR2 is FQNEAQ (reference sequence). CDR3 length: 15 residues. CDR3 sequence (DNA): TGTGCCAGCAGCGAGGGACCTCGGCTAGCCTATGGCTACACCTTC. It is translated as CASSEGPRLAYGYTF.

V gene TRBV7-9 combines with J gene TRBJ2-2; possibly TRBD1 for D (6 bases). The CDR3 runs 16 residues. Germline V gene sequence: CDR1 SEHNR, CDR2 FQNEAQ (reference sequence). V lost 0 bases and J 5 bases, leaving 13 bases between the germline ends. The CDR3 spells CASSLAPRGRTGELFF. The CDR3 DNA follows: TGTGCCAGCAGCTTAGCGCCCAGGGGTCGTACCGGGGAGCTGTTTTTT. Drawing the rest from reference TRBV7-9 and TRBJ2-2, the complete variable domain is DTGVSQNPRHKITKRGQNVTFRCDPISEHNRLYWYRQTLGQGPEFLTYFQNEAQLEKSRLLSDRFSAERPKGSFSTLEIQRTEQGDSAMYLCASSLAPRGRTGELFFGEGSRLTVL.

This clonotype was seen more than once but under ten times. CDR3 loop: CASKSGTRDNEQFF. The CDR3 DNA is TGTGCCAGTAAATCCGGGACTAGGGACAATGAGCAGTTCTTC. The rearrangement uses TRBV6-1 and TRBJ2-1, with 8 bases fitting TRBD2. Looked up from germline, CDR1 is MNHNS and CDR2 is SASEGT. Trimming removed 9 bases from V and 5 bases from J; junction bases left unmatched: 9. The CDR3 contains 14 residues.

The table lists this clonotype with a few counts. The J gene is TRBJ2-5, the V gene TRBV30; D might be TRBD2 (5 bases). The ends were cut back, 5 bases at V and 2 bases at J, with 9 bases in the middle. From germline, CDR1 is GTSNPN and CDR2 SVGIG (reference sequence). The length of the CDR3 is 12 residues. The DNA for the CDR3 is TGTGCCTGGTCCACGGGACAAGAGACCCAGTACTTC. The encoded protein is CAWSTGQETQYF.

Note on this clonotype: This clone may be a read error of a much larger clone one base away. The chain joins TRBV12-3 or TRBV12-4 to TRBJ2-7; unclear D gene. V gave up 8 bases and J gave up 3 bases, with 11 bases separating them. The CDR3 length is 12 residues. The CDR3 coding sequence is TGTGCCAGCGGATCCGCCGACTACGAGCAGTACTTC. Amino acids: CASGSADYEQYF.

The table lists this clonotype with a few counts. Written as DNA, the CDR3 is TGTGCCAGCAGCTACGGGACAGCCCAATATGGCTACACCTTC. It codes for CASSYGTAQYGYTF. The gene calls are TRBV12-3 or TRBV12-4 and TRBJ1-2, with 7 bases lining up with TRBD1. V lost 6 bases and J lost 5; bases outside the gene matches: 9. This CDR3 is built from 14 residues.

This clonotype was seen ten or more times. This chain connects TRBV11-2 to TRBJ2-2; the match to TRBD1 covers 8 bases. This CDR3 is built from 15 residues. Germline V gene sequence: CDR1 SGHAT, CDR2 FQNNGV. The J segment lost 3 bases and the V segment lost 6 bases, leaving 6 bases of the junction unmatched. CDR3 protein: CASRFRDRYTGELFF. The CDR3 bases are TGTGCCAGCAGGTTTCGGGACAGGTACACCGGGGAGCTGTTTTTT. Looking up the rest from reference TRBV11-2 and TRBJ2-2 gives the full variable domain: EAGVAQSPRYKIIEKRQSVAFWCNPISGHATLYWYQQILGQGPKLLIQFQNNGVVDDSQLPKDRFSAERLKGVDSTLKIQPAKLEDSAVYLCASRFRDRYTGELFFGEGSRLTVL.

This clonotype has only a few counts. CDR3 residues: CASSGQTREKLFF. For the CDR3, the DNA is TGTGCCAGCAGTGGGCAAACTCGGGAAAAACTGTTTTTT. The chain combines TRBV2 with TRBJ1-4; D remains ambiguous. This CDR3 comprises 13 residues. CDR1 is SNHLY, CDR2 FYNNEI, per germline. The V end was cut by 4 bases, the J end by 8 bases, with 11 bases between.

As regards this clonotype: At one boundary the junction diverges from the germline segment, which might be a read error. The chain carries TRBV10-3 and TRBJ2-5, with D maybe TRBD1 (7 bases). CDR3 length: 11 residues. CDR1 is ENHRY, CDR2 SYGVKD, per germline. The CDR3 sequence is CAISRGETQHF. In DNA form, the CDR3 reads TGTGCCATCTCCAGGGGGGAGACCCAGCACTTC.

This clonotype was recorded many times. V gene TRBV12-3 or TRBV12-4 combines with J gene TRBJ1-5; D might be TRBD1 (5 bases). The CDR3 spans 14 residues. V was cut by 3 bases and J by 5 bases, with 11 bases left in between. The CDR3 sequence is CASSLGGAYQPQHF. The CDR3 nucleotides read TGTGCCAGCAGTTTGGGAGGGGCCTATCAGCCCCAGCATTTT.

The gene calls are TRBV5-6 and TRBJ1-5, with 12 bases that match TRBD1. The CDR3 has 16 amino acids. J lost 7 bases, V lost 0 bases, and 5 bases had no gene match. Germline CDR1 reads SGHDT; CDR2 reads YYEEEE. The CDR3 DNA sequence: TGTGCCAGCAGCTTGGGGGGACAGGGGGCGTACCAGCCCCAGCATTTT. It codes for CASSLGGQGAYQPQHF. Combining the CDR3 with reference TRBV5-6 and TRBJ1-5 gives the whole variable domain DAGVTQSPTHLIKTRGQQVTLRCSPKSGHDTVSWYQQALGQGPQFIFQYYEEEERQRGNFPDRFSGHQFPNYSSELNVNALLLGDSALYLCASSLGGQGAYQPQHFGDGTRLSIL.

This clonotype was counted only a few times. As the CDR3 is not closed by the conserved phenylalanine or tryptophan, this likely results from a read error. No DNA is shown, since the ends of the CDR3 on it are uncertain; the CDR3 is the one TCRdb lists. This rearrangement joins TRBV7-6 to TRBJ2-7. Counting both end residues, the CDR3 totals 11 amino acids. The germline CDR1 and CDR2 sequences are SGHVS and FNYEAQ. CDR3 loop: CASSPKGSLYL.

The rearrangement joins TRBV19 to TRBJ2-4; possible D gene TRBD2, 6 bases. V lost 7 bases and J 8 bases, leaving 15 bases between the germline ends. CDR1 is LNHDA and CDR2 is SQIVND in the germline V gene (reference sequence). The CDR3 covers 13 residues. Here the CDR3 DNA reads TGTGCCAGTAAGGTTCAGGGAGGAGACATTCAGTACTTC. The encoded protein is CASKVQGGDIQYF.

This clonotype was counted only a few times. The CDR3 sequence is CASSSPQGGGDTQYF. The DNA for the CDR3 is TGTGCCAGCAGTTCCCCCCAGGGGGGCGGAGATACGCAGTATTTT. The chain joins TRBV12-3 or TRBV12-4 to TRBJ2-3, with a tentative D call TRBD1 (7 bases). This CDR3 contains 15 residues. V was clipped by 4 bases and J by 5 bases, with 16 bases between them.

The rearrangement links TRBV10-3 to TRBJ2-3; 14 nucleotides agree with TRBD2. CDR3 length equals 15 residues. Germline CDR1 is ENHRY and CDR2 is SYGVKD. Trimming cost V 0 bases and J 12 bases; bases outside gene matches: 5. The CDR3: CAISESGLAGGRQYF. The CDR3 DNA is TGTGCCATCAGTGAGTCCGGACTAGCGGGAGGTCGTCAGTATTTT.